A selection of T cell receptor beta chains follows, all from one sample in a study of blood T cell repertoires in COVID-19. TCRdb keeps only in-frame clones here, not all; method: immunoSEQ multiplex PCR. The table lists roughly 350,000 clones, 70% to 90% of them singletons. Sequenced material: peripheral blood. The receptor source for this set is a woman between 45 and 60 years old with active or convalescent COVID-19. The CDR3 runs from the conserved cysteine through the conserved F or W. A D gene is named only where the DNA matches it firmly. Where a row states a size, it is once, few, many or the class of an expanded clone; other rows omit it.

TRBV3-1/TRBV3-2	.	TRBJ1-4	TRBD1	13	CASSRQGNEKLFF	TGTGCCAGCAGCCGACAGGGAAATGAAAAACTGTTTTTT
TRBV9	.	TRBJ1-1	.	14	CASSVAADTWTAFF	TGTGCCAGCAGCGTAGCTGCGGACACCTGGACAGCTTTCTTT
TRBV5-1	.	TRBJ2-6	.	18	CASSLVGAQSSGANVLTF	TGCGCCAGCAGCTTGGTTGGGGCCCAATCCTCTGGGGCCAACGTCCTGACTTTC
TRBV7-9	.	TRBJ1-1	.	14	CASSLAGVSTEAFF	TGTGCCAGCAGCTTGGCAGGGGTGAGCACTGAAGCTTTCTTT
TRBV28	.	TRBJ1-2	.	15	CASSLGGPSTYGYTF	TGTGCCAGCAGTTTAGGGGGCCCAAGCACGTATGGCTACACCTTC
TRBV11-2	.	TRBJ2-5	.	15	CASSFGDISQETQYF	TGTGCCAGCAGTTTCGGGGACATTTCCCAAGAGACCCAGTACTTC
TRBV30	.	TRBJ2-7	.	13	CAWKLQGDYEQYF	TGTGCCTGGAAACTCCAGGGTGACTACGAGCAGTACTTC
TRBV10-3	.	TRBJ2-7	TRBD1	12	CAISGTGYEQYF	TGTGCCATCAGCGGGACAGGCTACGAGCAGTACTTC
TRBV28	few	TRBJ2-7	.	14	CASMGSQVGYEQYF	TGTGCCAGCATGGGGTCACAGGTCGGGTACGAGCAGTACTTC
TRBV4-3	.	TRBJ2-7	TRBD2	19	CASSQDHGRLAGGSREQYF	TGCGCCAGCAGCCAAGATCATGGGAGACTAGCGGGGGGGAGTAGAGAGCAGTACTTC
TRBV2	.	TRBJ2-1	TRBD2	17	CASRTRGLAGSGNEQFF	TGTGCCAGCAGGACCCGCGGGCTAGCGGGTTCAGGGAATGAGCAGTTCTTC
TRBV2	.	TRBJ2-4	.	14	CASSGSLAKNIQYF	TGTGCCAGCAGTGGAAGCTTAGCCAAAAACATTCAGTACTTC
TRBV7-2	.	TRBJ2-7	TRBD1	13	CASSADRSYEQYF	TGTGCCAGCAGCGCGGACAGGTCCTACGAGCAGTACTTC
TRBV19	.	TRBJ1-5	TRBD1	16	CASRPTDRGDNQPQHF	TGTGCCAGTAGGCCAACCGACAGGGGGGACAATCAGCCCCAGCATTTT
TRBV6-4	.	TRBJ2-2	TRBD2	14	CASSGTRNTGELFF	TGTGCCAGCAGCGGGACTAGGAACACCGGGGAGCTGTTTTTT
TRBV5-4	few	TRBJ2-5	TRBD2	16	CASSLGLAGVQETQYF	TGTGCCAGCAGCTTGGGACTAGCGGGAGTGCAAGAGACCCAGTACTTC
TRBV18	few	TRBJ1-3	.	16	CASSPPGRGSGNTIYF	TGTGCCAGCTCACCACCCGGCAGGGGCTCTGGAAACACCATATATTTT
TRBV25-1	.	TRBJ2-3	TRBD1	14	CASSEYRGTDTQYF	TGTGCCAGCAGTGAGTACAGGGGTACAGATACGCAGTATTTT
TRBV30	.	TRBJ2-7	.	16	CAWSVKAGQRSYEQYF	TGTGCCTGGAGTGTTAAGGCGGGACAGAGGAGCTACGAGCAGTACTTC
TRBV5-5	once	TRBJ2-1	TRBD2	15	CASSLDPGGYNEQFF	TGTGCCAGCAGCTTGGATCCGGGGGGCTACAATGAGCAGTTCTTC
TRBV18	.	TRBJ2-2	.	17	CASSPPSSRVSTGELFF	TGTGCCAGCTCACCACCCAGTTCCAGGGTTAGCACCGGGGAGCTGTTTTTT
TRBV6-5	.	TRBJ2-1	TRBD1	15	CASRLDRGSYNEQFF	TGTGCCAGCAGATTAGACAGGGGATCCTACAATGAGCAGTTCTTC
TRBV12-5	.	TRBJ1-2	TRBD1	18	CASGLYPPLTGGDYGYTF	TGTGCTAGTGGTTTGTATCCCCCCCTTACAGGGGGAGACTATGGCTACACCTTC
TRBV18	.	TRBJ1-4	TRBD1	16	CASSRKDRGPNEKLFF	TGTGCCAGCTCACGAAAGGACAGGGGACCTAATGAAAAACTGTTTTTT
TRBV29-1	.	TRBJ2-3	TRBD2	13	CSVERAGMDTQYF	TGCAGCGTTGAACGAGCGGGAATGGATACGCAGTATTTT
TRBV5-1	.	TRBJ1-2	TRBD1	18	CASSLGGTGGGYGYGYTF	TGCGCCAGCAGCTTGGGAGGGACAGGGGGCGGTTACGGCTATGGCTACACCTTC
TRBV29-1	.	TRBJ2-7	TRBD2	15	CSVEDRGGSPYEQYF	TGCAGCGTTGAAGATCGGGGCGGGAGTCCCTACGAGCAGTACTTC
TRBV2	once	TRBJ2-2	.	12	CASVLNTGELFF	TGTGCCAGCGTCCTGAACACCGGGGAGCTGTTTTTT
TRBV27	once	TRBJ1-5	.	15	CASSYTGPSNQPQHF	TGTGCCAGCAGTTATACAGGGCCTAGCAATCAGCCCCAGCATTTT
TRBV4-2	.	TRBJ2-7	TRBD2	15	CASSQDGASGYEQYF	TGTGCCAGCAGCCAAGACGGGGCTAGCGGCTACGAGCAGTACTTC
TRBV19	.	TRBJ1-2	TRBD1	15	CASSPRTGEIGGYTF	TGTGCCAGTAGTCCCCGGACAGGGGAGATTGGTGGCTACACCTTC
TRBV6-5	.	TRBJ1-5	.	15	CASSYNVGGNQPQHF	TGTGCCAGCAGTTACAATGTTGGGGGGAATCAGCCCCAGCATTTT
TRBV9	.	TRBJ1-2	.	13	CASSVGSRDGYTF	TGTGCCAGCAGCGTAGGTTCCCGAGATGGCTACACCTTC
TRBV29-1	once	TRBJ2-3	TRBD2	15	CSVEGLAGVTDTQYF	TGCAGCGTTGAAGGACTAGCGGGAGTGACAGATACGCAGTATTTT